This T cell receptor beta chain was captured in a study of early T cells in non-severe SARS-CoV-2 infection. This clonotype has just one count. Its target is unknown. A read error may produce the germline difference seen at one junction end. Broader study findings: Private and CD4 specificities were missed by VDJdb matching, skewed to anti-spike CD8.

Individually, cDNA molecules had unique molecular identifiers attached to them. Via MiXCR, TCRdb re-called the 5' RACE reads, giving one row per CDR3 protein. The sample yields more than 55,000 distinct CDR3 sequences, 5.5% to 7% seen once. The CDR3 has 18 amino acids. Germline V gene sequence: CDR1 SGHDN, CDR2 FVKESK. Here the sequenced sample was whole blood, taken at baseline. The V gene is TRBV14, the J gene TRBJ2-6; D is possibly TRBD1 (5 bases). The clonotype comes from an adult who was a healthcare worker with PCR-confirmed SARS-CoV-2 infection or an uninfected control (not recorded which). The CDR3 coding sequence is TGTGCCAGCAGCCAACTCCGGCAGGGTTACTCTGGGGCCAACGACCTGACTTTC. This codes for CASSQLRQGYSGANDLTF.